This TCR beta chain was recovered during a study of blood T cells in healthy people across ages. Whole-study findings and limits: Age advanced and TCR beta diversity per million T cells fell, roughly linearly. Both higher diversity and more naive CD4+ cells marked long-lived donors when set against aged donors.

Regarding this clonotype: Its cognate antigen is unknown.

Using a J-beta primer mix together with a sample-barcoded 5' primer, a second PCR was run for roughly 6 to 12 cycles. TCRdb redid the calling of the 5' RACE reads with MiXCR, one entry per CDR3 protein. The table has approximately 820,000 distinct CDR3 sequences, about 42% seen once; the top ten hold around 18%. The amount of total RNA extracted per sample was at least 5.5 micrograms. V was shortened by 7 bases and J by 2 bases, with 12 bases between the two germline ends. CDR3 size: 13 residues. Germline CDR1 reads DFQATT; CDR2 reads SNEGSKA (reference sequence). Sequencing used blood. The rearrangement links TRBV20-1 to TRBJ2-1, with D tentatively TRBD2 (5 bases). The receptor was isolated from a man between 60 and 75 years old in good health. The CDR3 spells CSVEGRAYNEQFF. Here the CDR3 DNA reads TGCAGTGTTGAGGGCCGGGCCTACAATGAGCAGTTCTTC.